The 19 T cell receptor beta chains below were found in one sample sequenced in a study of human T cells and chemical hapten exposure. Treatment described: therapeutic diphenylcyclopropenone sensitization with weekly scalp DPC. For the library, individual cDNA molecules each received unique molecular identifiers. MiXCR was run by TCRdb on the reads, yielding one entry per CDR3 protein. Of about 660 distinct CDR3 sequences in the sample, around 59% were seen once. The source was whole blood, collected before DPC sensitization or 2, 6, or about 24 weeks after (not recorded which). All receptors derive from an adult with alopecia areata. Some clones in this sample may be carry-over from other donors' samples. This table probably holds off-target reads from a library built for another chain.

The V and J genes are TRBV12-3 or TRBV12-4 and TRBJ1-5, with TRBD1 matching over 7 bases. The CDR3 spans 14 residues. The V segment lost 6 bases and the J segment 7 bases; nucleotides outside the gene matches: 9. This CDR3 is CASRQDRARQPQHF. In DNA form, the CDR3 reads TGTGCCAGCAGACAAGACAGGGCTAGACAGCCCCAGCATTTT.

The chain couples TRBV7-6 to TRBJ2-7; 11 bases are shared with TRBD2. This CDR3 region has 18 residues. The germline V gene encodes CDR1 SGHVS and CDR2 FNYEAQ. V shed 4 bases, J shed 3 bases, and the junction held 14 bases outside the gene matches. For the CDR3, the DNA is TGTGCCAGCAGCTATGGGACTAGCGGTTCGGGAAACCACTACGAGCAGTACTTC. Translated, it gives CASSYGTSGSGNHYEQYF.

J is TRBJ2-5 and V is TRBV4-1; maybe TRBD2 (6 bases). CDR3 length: 14 amino acids. V dropped 1 base and J dropped 5 bases, with 11 bases sitting between them. The germline gives CDR1 MGHRA, CDR2 YSYEKL. CDR3 bases: TGCGCCAGCAGCCAAGGGACTAAGTTGGAGACCCAGTACTTC. Its translation is CASSQGTKLETQYF.

This clonotype was seen a few times. For the CDR3, the DNA is TGTGCCAGCAGCGGGACGGACTACGAGCAGTACTTC. Amino acids: CASSGTDYEQYF. The V call is TRBV7-2, the J call TRBJ2-7, with D perhaps matching TRBD1 or TRBD2 (5 bases each). The V and J ends lost 5 bases and 3 bases respectively, with 8 bases between them. Germline CDR1 reads SGHTA; CDR2 reads FQGNSA. The CDR3 extends over 12 amino acids.

The sample holds a few counts of this clonotype. This rearrangement joins TRBV6-5 to TRBJ2-1; no reliable D call. V dropped 2 bases and J dropped 9 bases, with 5 bases sitting between them. CDR1 and CDR2 from the germline V gene are MNHEY and SVGAGI. The CDR3 spans 11 residues. As DNA, the CDR3 is TGTGCCAGCAGTTACGGCGGTGAGCAGTTCTTC. It translates to CASSYGGEQFF.

The CDR3 here is CASQQGASTEAFF. The CDR3 nucleotides read TGTGCCAGCCAACAGGGCGCGTCCACTGAAGCTTTCTTT. This sequence joins TRBV6-6 and TRBJ1-1, with D perhaps TRBD1 (6 bases). The length of the CDR3 is 13 residues. Trimming took 8 bases from V and 4 from J, leaving 14 bases between them. CDR1 and CDR2 (germline): MNHNY, SVGAGI (reference sequence).

This clonotype was observed a few times. The chain links TRBV6-2 or TRBV6-3 to TRBJ2-1; 7 bases are shared with TRBD2. The CDR3 consists of 13 residues. Germline V gene data show CDR1 as MNHEY and CDR2 as SVGEGT. V gave up 7 bases and J gave up 5 bases; unmatched junction bases: 5. The CDR3 protein is CASTRDYNNEQFF. The DNA for the CDR3 is TGTGCCAGCACCCGGGACTACAACAATGAGCAGTTCTTC.

The rearrangement joins TRBV7-2 to TRBJ2-3; TRBD1 might be the D (7 bases). This CDR3 has 16 amino acids. Germline values: CDR1 SGHTA, CDR2 FQGNSA. Trimming shortened V by 5 bases and J by 0 bases, and 15 bases separated the two germline ends. The CDR3 sequence: CASSARQGGSTDTQYF. CDR3 sequence (DNA): TGTGCCAGCAGCGCCCGACAGGGAGGTAGCACAGATACGCAGTATTTT. Full variable domain (rest looked up from reference TRBV7-2 and TRBJ2-3): GAGVSQSPSNKVTEKGKDVELRCDPISGHTALYWYRQSLGQGLEFLIYFQGNSAPDKSGLPSDRFSAERTGGSVSTLTIQRTQQEDSAVYLCASSARQGGSTDTQYFGPGTRLTVL.

In this sample, this clonotype turned up once. The rearrangement uses TRBV6-2 or TRBV6-3 and TRBJ1-1, with 7 bases fitting TRBD1. V was clipped by 5 bases and J by 9 bases; unmatched bases: 9. Germline loops: CDR1 MNHEY, CDR2 SVGEGT. The CDR3 loop spans 13 amino acids. CDR3 bases: TGTGCCAGCAGTGCAACACGACAGGGCAAAGCTTTCTTT. Encoded protein: CASSATRQGKAFF.

This clonotype appeared a single time. Sequence at one end of the junction differs from germline and may be a read error. The chain couples TRBV7-9 to TRBJ1-4; TRBD1 aligns across 7 bases. Per the germline V gene, CDR1 is SEHNR and CDR2 is FQNEAQ (reference sequence). The length of the CDR3 is 12 residues. CDR3 region: CASSPDDRDAVF. The CDR3 region has the DNA TGTGCCAGCAGCCCAGACGACAGGGACGCTGTTTTT.

This clonotype was recorded a few times. The V call is TRBV12-3 or TRBV12-4, the J call TRBJ2-6, with D perhaps matching TRBD2 (6 bases). V was clipped by 7 bases and J by 0 bases, with 7 bases between them. The CDR3 is 14 residues long. Here the CDR3 DNA reads TGTGCCAGCACCGGGAGCTCTGGGGCCAACGTCCTGACTTTC. This sequence encodes CASTGSSGANVLTF.

This clonotype came up a few times. The V call is TRBV20-1, the J call TRBJ1-1, with a tentative D call TRBD1 (6 bases). V lost 5 bases, J lost 5 bases, and 9 bases lay in between. CDR1 and CDR2 (germline): DFQATT, SNEGSKA (reference sequence). The CDR3 loop spans 11 amino acids. Here the CDR3 DNA reads TGCAGTGCTCCAGGGGTAACTGAAGCTTTCTTT. It is translated as CSAPGVTEAFF.

This clonotype occurred a few times. The CDR3 region is CASSRQGRNSEQYF. The CDR3 DNA reads as TGTGCCAGCAGTCGACAGGGTAGGAACTCCGAGCAGTACTTC. V and J are TRBV2 and TRBJ2-7, with 7 bases aligning to TRBD1. V was clipped by 5 bases and J by 6 bases; unmatched bases: 10. CDR1 and CDR2 from the germline V gene are SNHLY and FYNNEI. The CDR3 sequence is 14 residues long.

The CDR3 sequence: CASSSGTAFYEQYF. The DNA for the CDR3 is TGCGCCAGCAGCTCAGGGACGGCTTTCTACGAGCAGTACTTC. The chain employs TRBV5-1 and TRBJ2-7; D could derive from TRBD1 or TRBD2 (5 bases each). V lost 3 bases and J lost 3, with 13 bases in between. CDR1 is SGHRS and CDR2 is YFSETQ in the germline V gene. This CDR3 region has 14 residues.

This clonotype came up a few times. The gene calls are TRBV7-9 and TRBJ1-1; no clear D. Germline V lookup: CDR1 SEHNR, CDR2 FQNEAQ (reference sequence). CDR3 length: 14 residues. V lost 1 base and J 1 base, leaving 7 bases between the germline ends. CDR3 sequence: CASSLGPENTEAFF. The CDR3 DNA follows: TGTGCCAGCAGCTTAGGTCCGGAGAACACTGAAGCTTTCTTT.

The chain employs TRBV18 and TRBJ1-2, with 7 bases matching TRBD1. With 2 bases clipped from V and 7 bases from J, the junction kept 19 bases outside the gene matches. The CDR3 is made up of 18 amino acids. CDR1 and CDR2 from the germline V gene are KGHSH and LQKENI. CDR3 amino acids: CASSPNHRGSILLGGYTF. The CDR3 DNA sequence: TGTGCCAGCTCACCAAACCACAGGGGCTCAATATTGCTCGGTGGCTACACCTTC. Variable domain in full (rest from reference TRBV18 and TRBJ1-2): NAGVMQNPRHLVRRRGQEARLRCSPMKGHSHVYWYRQLPEEGLKFMVYLQKENIIDESGMPKERFSAEFPKEGPSILRIQQVVRGDSAAYFCASSPNHRGSILLGGYTFGSGTRLTVV.

V usage is TRBV20-1 and J usage is TRBJ2-5; 10 positions agree with TRBD2. CDR1 DFQATT and CDR2 SNEGSKA come from the germline V gene (reference sequence). Trimming cost V 6 bases and J 2 bases; bases outside gene matches: 3. The length of the CDR3 is 13 residues. CDR3 amino acids: CSATGLAQETQYF. CDR3 bases: TGCAGTGCAACGGGACTAGCGCAAGAGACCCAGTACTTC.

This chain joins TRBV7-7 and TRBJ2-3; 8 bases fit TRBD2. The CDR3 consists of 12 residues. Germline assignment: CDR1 SSHAT and CDR2 FNYEAQ (reference sequence). CDR3 nucleotide sequence: TGTGCTAGCGGCAGCGGGGGTGGTACGCAGTATTTT. As protein: CASGSGGGTQYF.

This clonotype has only a few counts. The gene calls are TRBV6-2 or TRBV6-3 and TRBJ2-3; D might be TRBD2 (6 bases). The germline gives CDR1 MNHEY, CDR2 SVGEGT. V shed 2 bases and J shed 2 bases, with 11 bases lying between them. The CDR3 consists of 15 residues. The CDR3 loop reads CASSYAAGNTDTQYF. CDR3 coding DNA: TGTGCCAGCAGTTACGCGGCGGGGAACACAGATACGCAGTATTTT.